The clone carrying this T cell receptor beta chain was counted between two and nine times. The antigen remains unidentified. This entry is derived from a study of early T cells in non-severe SARS-CoV-2 infection. Study as a whole: The study sequenced bulk RNA from unsorted whole blood, with chains unpaired.

Individual cDNA molecules received unique molecular identifiers during library preparation. TCRdb redid the calling of the 5' RACE reads with MiXCR, one entry per CDR3 protein. This table holds tens of thousands of distinct CDR3 sequences, 10% to 13% found once. Germline V gene sequence: CDR1 DFQATT, CDR2 SNEGSKA (reference sequence). The CDR3 sequence is 18 residues long. After removal of 0 bases from V and 2 bases from J, the junction contained 12 bases not matched to a gene. Whole-study results and caveats: Comparison of clonotypes with VDJdb favored anti-spike CD8 responses while missing private and CD4 specificities.

This TCR derives from an adult who was a healthcare worker with PCR-confirmed SARS-CoV-2 infection or an uninfected control (not recorded which). The sequencing sample was made of whole blood. V gene TRBV20-1 combines with J gene TRBJ2-3, with 9 bases lining up with TRBD2. In DNA, the CDR3 is TGCAGTGCTAGAGACAGAAGGCTAGCGGGGTCATCCACAGATACGCAGTATTTT. As protein: CSARDRRLAGSSTDTQYF.